This T cell receptor (beta chain) derives from a study of blood T cell repertoires in COVID-19 (dated by TCRdb to the early 2020s). Notes on the research overall: Samples from collaborators originated in the United States, Italy and Spain and spanned both the acute and convalescent phases of COVID-19. The material from the prospective study consisted of cDNA or gDNA derived from T cells, B-cell-depleted T cells, or PBMCs. Deeply sampled blood TCRbeta repertoires from subjects exposed to, actively infected with, or recovered from COVID-19 were included in the dataset. The repertoires were released in a freely available public database intended as a resource for research on the immune response to SARS-CoV-2. The samples were drawn from two sources: the first 160 participants of the ongoing ImmuneRACE study, and 1,254 subjects contributed by 6 global collaborators. Nearly every sample came with metadata listing a de-identified subject ID, COVID-19 status, age in years and sex. Where available, HLA class I and class II types were obtained from metadata supplied by the sample provider rather than from assay-based typing. Overall results and qualifications from the work: Clinical and demographic metadata were provided uncurated, with the amount varying by source and participant.

Reading the germline V gene gives CDR1 MDHEN and CDR2 SYDVKM. Here V drops 6 bases and J drops 1 base, and the junction holds 11 bases not matched to any gene. Spanning cysteine to phenylalanine, the CDR3 consists of 16 amino acids. The DNA shown is the 48-base CDR3, in frame from base 1. Collaborating institutions collected whole blood in K2EDTA tubes following their own protocols. Collaborator samples were shipped for TCRbeta analysis as frozen whole blood, isolated PBMCs, or DNA extracted from either sample type. The immunoSEQ Assay, a bias-controlled multiplex PCR, was used to amplify TCRbeta CDR3 regions from genomic DNA. In the original analysis: Within the assay, amplification of reference gene primers was used to estimate how many nucleated cells each sample contained. To quantify the absolute abundance of each unique TCRbeta CDR3 rearrangement, sequence reads were collapsed and filtered. Productive Simpson clonality was computed per sample as the square root of Simpson's diversity index over productive rearrangements. What TCRdb holds here is the immuneACCESS table cut down to in-frame rearrangements. Part of the clones is not present; checked against another copy, under half of the missing clones reflect an unresolved V gene, and the others are unexplained. Clone size and the V and J calls come from that table; the DNA yielded D and trimming. Here the sample has around 25,000 clones; approximately 87% occur a single time. Of the sample, approximately 7.6% is held by the ten largest clones.

In regard to this clone: What this receptor recognizes is not known. No base quality values were provided; no much bigger clone lies one nucleotide off.

The chain is made from TRBV28 and TRBJ1-1, with 7 bases in between that match TRBD1. This TCR was sampled from a human donor in a cohort sampled during active COVID-19. Sequencing input: peripheral blood. Here the CDR3 is given as CASRSHRGLGNTEAFF. The nucleotide sequence reads as follows: TGTGCCAGCAGATCCCACAGGGGATTGGGGAACACTGAAGCTTTCTTT.